Below, 28 T cell receptor beta chains from the same sample are listed, as sequenced in a study of OX40 agonist ivuxolimab in advanced cancers. Here immunoSEQ multiplex PCR was the method, and the copy in TCRdb shows in-frame clones only, minus some. The repertoire holds approximately 70,000 clones, with 90% as singletons. This specimen consisted of CD4+ or CD8+ T cells sorted from blood, obtained in a trial of the OX40 agonist ivuxolimab. The origin of the receptors is an adult with an advanced solid tumor such as melanoma, head and neck, liver or kidney cancer.

This chain connects TRBV19 to TRBJ1-5; 7 nucleotides match TRBD1. The CDR3 has 13 residues. J lost 5 bases, V lost 10 bases, and 8 bases had no gene match. Germline values: CDR1 LNHDA, CDR2 SQIVND (reference sequence). CDR3 nucleotides: TGTGCCACAAAGACAGGGATAGATCAGCCCCAGCATTTT. The encoded protein is CATKTGIDQPQHF.

The rearrangement links TRBV6-1 to TRBJ1-1; TRBD1 might be the D (5 bases). Between the trimmed V and J ends, which lost 2 bases and 12 bases, there was a span of 16 bases. The CDR3 runs 13 residues. The germline V gene encodes CDR1 MNHNS and CDR2 SASEGT. The CDR3, as DNA: TGTGCCAGCAGTGAACCCCTGGGACGAGAGTCTTTCTTT. This encodes CASSEPLGRESFF.

This clone is a singleton in its sample. This chain links TRBV19 with TRBJ1-5; D is unresolved. From germline, CDR1 is LNHDA and CDR2 SQIVND (reference sequence). V was cut by 3 bases and J by 4 bases, with 4 bases left in between. CDR3 length: 12 amino acids. The CDR3 bases are TGTGCCAGTAGTATGATTAATCAGCCCCAGCATTTT. Encoded protein: CASSMINQPQHF.

V usage is TRBV14 and J usage is TRBJ2-5; perhaps TRBD1 as D (5 bases). V was clipped by 5 bases and J by 2 bases, with 6 bases between them. The CDR3 is 12 amino acids. Germline V lookup: CDR1 SGHDN, CDR2 FVKESK. The chain's CDR3 is CASSRGQETQYF. The CDR3 nucleotides are TGTGCCAGCAGCAGGGGTCAAGAGACCCAGTACTTC.

In its sample, this clone was seen once. CDR3 bases: TGTGCCAGCAGCTTCACGCGGGAGGCATACAATGAGCAGTTCTTC. Translating it yields CASSFTREAYNEQFF. The V and J genes are TRBV7-3 and TRBJ2-1; 8 bases match TRBD2. The trim removed 3 bases at V and 4 bases at J, leaving 5 bases unmatched. CDR1 is SGHTA, CDR2 FQGTGA, per germline. The CDR3 is 15 amino acids.

A remark on this clone: This specimen includes other DNA sequences encoding the same CDR3. The chain uses TRBV18 and TRBJ2-5; TRBD2 might be the D (5 bases). CDR3 length: 12 amino acids. Germline V lookup: CDR1 KGHSH, CDR2 LQKENI. With 6 bases removed from V and 0 bases from J, the gap between germline ends came to 5 bases. Here the CDR3 reads CASSRDQETQYF. CDR3 DNA sequence: TGTGCCAGCTCGAGGGACCAAGAGACCCAGTACTTC.

The J gene is TRBJ2-3, the V gene TRBV7-3; the match to TRBD1 covers 8 bases. Unmatched junction bases numbered 7, after V lost 5 bases and J lost 6 bases. The CDR3 totals 14 residues. Looked up from germline, CDR1 is SGHTA and CDR2 is FQGTGA. CDR3 loop: CASSPGQGVDTQYF. In nucleotides, the CDR3 is TGTGCCAGCAGCCCCGGACAGGGTGTGGATACGCAGTATTTT.

The V and J genes are TRBV5-8 and TRBJ2-3, with a weak D call TRBD2 (5 bases). Germline V lookup: CDR1 SGHTS, CDR2 YDEGEE. V was trimmed by 7 bases and J by 2 bases, leaving 8 bases between them. This CDR3 is built from 12 residues. The CDR3 DNA reads as TGTGCCAGCCGGGGAAACACAGATACGCAGTATTTT. Translated, it gives CASRGNTDTQYF.

The chain has TRBV7-9 and TRBJ2-3; 8 bases map to TRBD1. The CDR3 spans 16 residues. The ends lost 4 bases at V and 3 bases at J; junction bases unmatched: 9. Germline CDR1 and CDR2: SEHNR and FQNEAQ (reference sequence). CDR3 residues: CASSSYRGFETDTQYF. The CDR3 DNA sequence: TGTGCCAGCAGCTCCTACAGGGGGTTCGAGACAGATACGCAGTATTTT.

The chain couples TRBV30 to TRBJ2-1; D perhaps matches TRBD2 (5 bases). Germline CDR1 reads GTSNPN; CDR2 reads SVGIG (reference sequence). This CDR3 comprises 12 residues. V gave up 0 bases and J gave up 8 bases, with 8 bases separating them. CDR3 sequence reads: CAWSVGGDEQFF. The CDR3 DNA follows: TGTGCCTGGAGTGTTGGAGGTGATGAGCAGTTCTTC.

J is TRBJ1-1 and V is TRBV5-1, with 10 bases fitting TRBD1. Germline V gene data show CDR1 as SGHRS and CDR2 as YFSETQ. J was trimmed by 4 bases and V by 2 bases; bases with no gene match: 5. The CDR3 totals 15 residues. The CDR3 loop reads CASSLRQGASTEAFF. CDR3 bases: TGCGCCAGCAGCTTAAGACAGGGGGCGAGCACTGAAGCTTTCTTT.

This chain connects TRBV11-2 to TRBJ2-1, with D hard to call. This CDR3 has 12 residues. Germline V gene sequence: CDR1 SGHAT, CDR2 FQNNGV. The V gene lost 0 bases and the J gene lost 15 bases, with 12 bases spanning the gap. CDR3 in DNA: TGTGCCAGCAGCTTAGAGCCCCCTTCCCCGTTCTTC. Residues: CASSLEPPSPFF.

V and J are TRBV7-2 and TRBJ2-2, with D hard to call. This CDR3 has 17 residues. Germline CDR1 SGHTA, CDR2 FQGNSA. Deletions cut 1 base from V and 5 bases from J, with 17 bases between. The DNA for the CDR3 is TGTGCCAGCAGCTTAGAATCGGTAGAATTCCCGACCGGGGAGCTGTTTTTT. Residues: CASSLESVEFPTGELFF.

This clone has just one count. This chain connects TRBV6-6 to TRBJ2-1; no clear D gene. V lost 2 bases to trimming and J lost 9 bases, with 14 bases between them. CDR3 length: 14 residues. The germline gives CDR1 MNHNY, CDR2 SVGAGI (reference sequence). Here the CDR3 reads CASSYRAEQFEQFF. CDR3 bases: TGTGCCAGCAGTTACCGGGCGGAGCAGTTTGAGCAGTTCTTC.

The chain links TRBV9 to TRBJ2-7; D is undetermined. The germline V and J ends were trimmed by 0 bases and 7 bases, with 11 bases remaining between them. In germline, CDR1 is SGDLS, CDR2 YYNGEE. The CDR3 loop spans 13 amino acids. The CDR3 DNA is TGTGCCAGCAGCGTAGAACCCTCACTAGAGCAGTACTTC. This translates into CASSVEPSLEQYF.

The V call is TRBV5-7, the J call TRBJ2-1; unclear D gene. TRBV5-7 is an ORF, and what it does is uncertain. Trimming took 1 base from V and 14 from J, leaving 7 bases between them. This CDR3 is built from 10 residues. The CDR3 region is CASSLLREFF. The CDR3 DNA follows: TGTGCCAGCAGCTTGCTTCGGGAGTTCTTC.

Regarding this clone: Other DNA sequences in the sample encode the same CDR3. The chain carries TRBV6-5 and TRBJ2-7; D is uncertain. V was cut by 4 bases and J by 6 bases, with 7 bases left in between. This CDR3 has 11 residues. The V gene's germline CDR1 is MNHEY and CDR2 SVGAGI. The CDR3 spells CASSSRGEQYF. The CDR3 coding sequence is TGTGCCAGCAGTTCCCGTGGCGAGCAGTACTTC.

The chain links TRBV5-6 to TRBJ2-7; D is unclear. This CDR3 spans 14 amino acids. Germline-derived CDR1 and CDR2 are SGHDT and YYEEEE. Trimming shortened V by 2 bases and J by 2 bases, and 11 bases separated the two germline ends. DNA for the CDR3: TGTGCCAGCAGCTTTGTATCAACCCCCTACGAGCAGTACTTC. Translation gives CASSFVSTPYEQYF.

The rearrangement joins TRBV29-1 to TRBJ2-4; 9 bases line up with TRBD2. J gave up 8 bases and V 3 bases, and 5 bases lay outside the gene matches. The germline V gene has CDR1 SQVTM and CDR2 ANQGSEA. This CDR3 contains 13 residues. The CDR3 region is CSVETSGVDIQYF. The DNA for the CDR3 is TGCAGCGTTGAGACTAGCGGAGTAGACATTCAGTACTTC.

The chain carries TRBV30 and TRBJ2-1; D perhaps matches TRBD1 (6 bases). The CDR3 totals 14 residues. Between the trimmed V and J ends, which lost 3 bases and 8 bases, there was a span of 17 bases. Germline assignment: CDR1 GTSNPN and CDR2 SVGIG (reference sequence). This CDR3 is CAWRRELRTDEQFF. CDR3 sequence (DNA): TGTGCCTGGAGGAGGGAATTGCGGACAGATGAGCAGTTCTTC.

Comment on this clone: Other DNA variants within this sample encode the same CDR3. This chain links TRBV4-2 with TRBJ2-1; no reliable D call. With 0 bases removed from V and 4 bases from J, the gap between germline ends came to 4 bases. CDR1 and CDR2 from the germline V gene are LGHNA and YNFKEQ. The CDR3 extends over 13 amino acids. CDR3 in amino acids: CASSQDGYNEQFF. The DNA for the CDR3 is TGTGCCAGCAGCCAAGACGGGTACAATGAGCAGTTCTTC.

This clone was found a few times. The chain carries TRBV19 and TRBJ1-2; 9 nucleotides match TRBD1. The CDR3 covers 14 residues. Losses at the gene ends were 5 bases for V and 5 bases for J; bases not matched to a gene: 6. The germline CDR1 and CDR2 sequences are LNHDA and SQIVND (reference sequence). CDR3 protein: CASSPWDRVYGYTF. In nucleotides, the CDR3 is TGTGCCAGTAGTCCCTGGGACAGGGTGTATGGCTACACCTTC.

The chain links TRBV5-1 to TRBJ2-2; a weak D match, TRBD1 (5 bases). Germline CDR1 and CDR2: SGHRS and YFSETQ. Trimming cost V 2 bases and J 0 bases, with 8 bases left between them. The CDR3 contains 15 residues. CDR3 nucleotides: TGCGCCAGCAGCTTCGACAGCTCGAACACCGGGGAGCTGTTTTTT. Its translation: CASSFDSSNTGELFF.

The chain has TRBV28 and TRBJ2-2; no definite D call. CDR3 length: 13 amino acids. Germline values: CDR1 MDHEN, CDR2 SYDVKM. V lost 2 bases to trimming and J lost 5 bases, with 6 bases between them. The DNA for the CDR3 is TGTGCCAGCAGTTTACCAGCTACCGGGGAGCTGTTTTTT. It encodes CASSLPATGELFF. Combining the CDR3 with reference TRBV28 and TRBJ2-2 gives the whole variable domain DVKVTQSSRYLVKRTGEKVFLECVQDMDHENMFWYRQDPGLGLRLIYFSYDVKMKEKGDIPEGYSVSREKKERFSLILESASTNQTSMYLCASSLPATGELFFGEGSRLTVL.

The chain is built from TRBV7-9 and TRBJ1-2, with a weak D call TRBD1 (5 bases). CDR1 is SEHNR, CDR2 FQNEAQ, per germline (reference sequence). This CDR3 is 15 amino acids long. Trimming stripped 5 bases from V and 4 bases from J, with 17 bases between. CDR3 region: CASSPFSGRAYGYTF. CDR3 sequence (DNA): TGTGCCAGCAGCCCATTCTCGGGCAGGGCCTATGGCTACACCTTC. Full variable domain (missing parts from reference TRBV7-9 and TRBJ1-2): DTGVSQNPRHKITKRGQNVTFRCDPISEHNRLYWYRQTLGQGPEFLTYFQNEAQLEKSRLLSDRFSAERPKGSFSTLEIQRTEQGDSAMYLCASSPFSGRAYGYTFGSGTRLTVV.

The V and J genes are TRBV7-9 and TRBJ1-5, with D unresolved. CDR3 size: 13 residues. V lost 1 base and J 5 bases, leaving 6 bases between the germline ends. In germline, CDR1 is SEHNR, CDR2 FQNEAQ (reference sequence). The CDR3 DNA reads as TGTGCCAGCAGCTTAGTGGGTGATCAGCCCCAGCATTTT. This gives the protein CASSLVGDQPQHF.

This clone was recorded a few times. This chain uses TRBV11-3 with TRBJ2-7; D is unresolved. Per germline, CDR1 SGHNT and CDR2 YENEEA. The germline V and J ends were trimmed by 4 bases and 5 bases, with 9 bases remaining between them. This CDR3 region has 12 residues. The CDR3 here is CASSYTNHEQYF. CDR3 in DNA: TGTGCCAGCAGCTACACAAATCACGAGCAGTACTTC.

The V call is TRBV4-3, the J call TRBJ2-7; TRBD2 matches 9 bases. After removal of 3 bases from V and 3 bases from J, the junction contained 6 bases not matched to a gene. The CDR3 has 15 amino acids. CDR1 LGHNA and CDR2 YSLEER come from the germline V gene. The CDR3 DNA reads TGCGCCAGCAGCCAGGGGCAGACTAGCGGCTACGAGCAGTACTTC. Its translation is CASSQGQTSGYEQYF.